The 18 T cell receptor beta chains listed next were all sequenced from one sample in a study of type 1 regulatory T cells. Via MiXCR, TCRdb re-called the reads, giving one row per CDR3 protein. The sample holds roughly 60,000 distinct CDR3 sequences, 62% seen once. Their antigens remain unidentified. Source material: cultured non-Tr1 T cells, either the whole culture or a sorted T cell fraction (not recorded which). These receptors originate from a human donor in good health.

The chain carries TRBV7-8 and TRBJ1-1, with 7 bases identical to TRBD1. CDR3 size: 16 residues. Trimming took 4 bases from V and 4 from J; bases not matched to a gene: 12. Germline CDR1 is SGHVS and CDR2 is FQNEAQ. The chain's CDR3 is CASSSVTGKGGTEAFF. As DNA, the CDR3 is TGTGCCAGCAGCTCCGTGACAGGGAAGGGGGGCACTGAAGCTTTCTTT.

In this sample, this clonotype turned up a few times. This rearrangement joins TRBV20-1 to TRBJ2-3; no clear D gene. The germline V gene has CDR1 DFQATT and CDR2 SNEGSKA (reference sequence). This CDR3 has 16 residues. V lost 2 bases, J lost 0 bases, and 15 bases lay in between. The CDR3 DNA follows: TGCAGTGCTAGAAGGTTCCCTACAACTAGCACAGATACGCAGTATTTT. Its protein is CSARRFPTTSTDTQYF.

This chain joins TRBV20-1 and TRBJ2-3; the match to TRBD1 covers 10 bases. This CDR3 has 13 amino acids. Germline CDR1 DFQATT, CDR2 SNEGSKA (reference sequence). The V gene end was trimmed by 6 bases and the J gene end by 4 bases; junction bases not matched to a gene: 4. The CDR3 coding sequence is TGCAGTGCCCGGACAGGGGGATCAGATACGCAGTATTTT. Amino acid sequence: CSARTGGSDTQYF.

The chain uses TRBV27 and TRBJ2-1; unclear D gene. Trimming cost V 6 bases and J 0 bases, with 3 bases left between them. This CDR3 is built from 12 residues. Per germline, CDR1 MNHEY and CDR2 SMNVEV (reference sequence). This CDR3 reads CASRLSYNEQFF. The CDR3 nucleotides read TGTGCCAGCAGACTCTCCTACAATGAGCAGTTCTTC.

The chain uses TRBV11-2 and TRBJ2-7, with D possibly TRBD1 on 6 matching bases. This CDR3 is built from 13 residues. Trimming took off 3 bases at V and 5 bases at J, with 11 bases between the two ends. Per the germline V gene, CDR1 is SGHAT and CDR2 is FQNNGV. In nucleotides, the CDR3 is TGTGCCAGCAGCTTCCCAGGGGCGCACGAGCAGTACTTC. This translates into CASSFPGAHEQYF.

This clonotype was seen a handful of times. The chain is built from TRBV6-1 and TRBJ2-3; the D is unclear. The CDR3 runs to 12 residues. Trimming removed 4 bases from V and 8 bases from J, with 10 bases in between. Germline V lookup: CDR1 MNHNS, CDR2 SASEGT. For the CDR3, the DNA is TGTGCCAGCAGTGTGTTACCGTCTACGCAGTATTTT. This gives the protein CASSVLPSTQYF.

This rearrangement joins TRBV2 to TRBJ1-4, with a tentative D call TRBD1 (5 bases). The CDR3 totals 13 residues. CDR1 SNHLY and CDR2 FYNNEI come from the germline V gene. V lost 7 bases to trimming and J lost 8 bases, with 14 bases between them. CDR3: CASIQDREEKLFF. The CDR3 DNA reads TGTGCCAGCATACAGGACCGAGAGGAAAAACTGTTTTTT.

The chain joins TRBV11-2 to TRBJ2-5, with D possibly TRBD2 on 6 matching bases. V lost 7 bases to trimming and J lost 4 bases, with 16 bases between them. Germline CDR1 reads SGHAT; CDR2 reads FQNNGV. The CDR3 is 14 residues long. Here the CDR3 DNA reads TGTGCCAGCACCCCGGGGGTAGCGCGAGAGACCCAGTACTTC. It specifies CASTPGVARETQYF.

The rearrangement uses TRBV20-1 and TRBJ2-1; D is ambiguous. Germline V gives CDR1 DFQATT, CDR2 SNEGSKA (reference sequence). V gave up 3 bases and J gave up 10 bases, with 13 bases separating them. This CDR3 contains 12 residues. In DNA, the CDR3 is TGCAGTGCTAGTGAATACGTGCGGGAGCAGTTCTTC. It translates to CSASEYVREQFF.

The chain has TRBV12-3 or TRBV12-4 and TRBJ1-2; tentative D call: TRBD1 (5 bases). The length of the CDR3 is 13 residues. Trimming left V 4 bases short and J 4 bases short, with 10 bases between. The CDR3 is CASSSGATYGYTF. The CDR3, as DNA: TGTGCCAGCAGTTCCGGGGCCACCTATGGCTACACCTTC.

The chain carries TRBV7-8 and TRBJ2-7; 10 nucleotides align to TRBD2. The CDR3 has 15 amino acids. Trimming at V came to 4 bases and at J to 7 bases, leaving 10 bases not matched to a gene. Germline V gives CDR1 SGHVS, CDR2 FQNEAQ. The CDR3 sequence is CASSSRRLAGVEQYF. In DNA, the CDR3 is TGTGCCAGCAGCTCCCGCAGGCTAGCGGGAGTAGAGCAGTACTTC.

The rearrangement joins TRBV5-6 to TRBJ2-5; TRBD1 matches 7 bases. The CDR3 sequence is 13 residues long. CDR1 and CDR2 from the germline V gene are SGHDT and YYEEEE. Trimming at V came to 3 bases and at J to 1 base, leaving 0 bases not matched to a gene. The CDR3 sequence: CASSWTGQETQYF. CDR3 coding DNA: TGTGCCAGCAGCTGGACAGGCCAAGAGACCCAGTACTTC.

The V gene is TRBV28, the J gene TRBJ2-7; D may be TRBD1 (6 bases). Germline V gives CDR1 MDHEN, CDR2 SYDVKM. Trimming took off 4 bases at V and 3 bases at J, with 22 bases between the two ends. The CDR3 totals 17 residues. The chain's CDR3 is CASSSLTTRGINYEQYF. CDR3 sequence (DNA): TGTGCCAGCAGTTCGCTTACCACTAGGGGGATCAACTACGAGCAGTACTTC.

The rearrangement uses TRBV7-8 and TRBJ2-5; the D gene is possibly TRBD2 (6 bases). V was trimmed by 4 bases and J by 2 bases, leaving 23 bases between them. The CDR3 length is 18 residues. CDR1 is SGHVS, CDR2 FQNEAQ, per germline. The CDR3 loop reads CASSYPFRRGNEQETQYF. For the CDR3, the DNA is TGTGCCAGCAGCTACCCCTTCCGTCGGGGGAACGAGCAAGAGACCCAGTACTTC. The full variable domain, its missing parts supplied by reference TRBV7-8 and TRBJ2-5, is GAGVSQSPRYKVAKRGQDVALRCDPISGHVSLFWYQQALGQGPEFLTYFQNEAQLDKSGLPSDRFFAERPEGSVSTLKIQRTQQEDSAVYLCASSYPFRRGNEQETQYFGPGTRLLVL.

This clonotype was seen more than once but under ten times. This chain connects TRBV9 to TRBJ2-7; 10 bases are a match to TRBD2. The CDR3 contains 14 residues. The V segment lost 0 bases and the J segment 3 bases; nucleotides outside the gene matches: 0. Germline V CDR1 and CDR2: SGDLS, YYNGEE. CDR3 in DNA: TGTGCCAGCAGCGTAGGGACTAGCGGCTACGAGCAGTACTTC. Protein: CASSVGTSGYEQYF. Variable domain in full (rest from reference TRBV9 and TRBJ2-7): DSGVTQTPKHLITATGQRVTLRCSPRSGDLSVYWYQQSLDQGLQFLIQYYNGEERAKGNILERFSAQQFPDLHSELNLSSLELGDSALYFCASSVGTSGYEQYFGPGTRLTVT.

This chain joins TRBV5-5 and TRBJ2-7; D is tentatively TRBD1 or TRBD2 (5 bases each). The CDR3 totals 13 residues. V dropped 4 bases and J dropped 12 bases, with 20 bases sitting between them. The germline V gene has CDR1 SGHKS and CDR2 YYEKEE (reference sequence). CDR3 sequence: CASSHETGTLRYF. The DNA of the CDR3 is TGTGCCAGCAGCCACGAGACCGGGACGTTGCGGTACTTC.

This chain joins TRBV24-1 and TRBJ1-2; 7 bases map to TRBD1. The CDR3 is 12 amino acids. Germline-derived CDR1 and CDR2 are KGHDR and SFDVKD. The J segment lost 2 bases and the V segment lost 10 bases, leaving 3 bases of the junction unmatched. As DNA, the CDR3 is TGTGCCACAAGGGACAGAAACTATGGCTACACCTTC. Amino acids: CATRDRNYGYTF.

The chain has TRBV28 and TRBJ2-1; 16 bases are shared with TRBD2. Germline values: CDR1 MDHEN, CDR2 SYDVKM. This CDR3 has 14 residues. Germline trimming cut 4 bases from V and 15 bases from J; bases unmatched to any gene: 6. CDR3 DNA: TGTGCCAGCAGTTCGGGACTAGCGGGAGGGCCTCCGTTCTTC. Translated, it gives CASSSGLAGGPPFF.